These 23 T cell receptor beta chains were all obtained from the same sample, sequenced in a study of molecular identifiers for immune sequencing clone quantification. TCRdb recomputed calls from the PCR reads with MiXCR, one row per CDR3 protein. Of some 680,000 distinct CDR3 sequences listed, approximately 24% are singletons. Sequencing was carried out using naive CD8+ T cells from blood, with Jurkat cell RNA spiked in. Subset here: FACS-sorted CD8+CD4-CCR7+CD45RA+ naive T cells. Receptor source: a human donor in good health. Some libraries in this study had Jurkat cell RNA spiked in.

Comments on this clonotype: The junction shows a germline mismatch at one end, possibly a read error. V and J are TRBV27 and TRBJ2-3; D may match TRBD1 or TRBD2 (5 bases each). The CDR3 extends over 13 amino acids. Per germline, CDR1 MNHEY and CDR2 SMNVEV (reference sequence). The CDR3 DNA sequence: TGTACCAGCAGTCTCCCGGGGACCTCGACGCAGTATTTT. It encodes CTSSLPGTSTQYF.

In the case of this clonotype: With only one base between it and a far larger clone, this is likely a read error. J is TRBJ2-2 and V is TRBV9; no definite D call. Germline CDR1 and CDR2: SGDLS and YYNGEE. V shed 0 bases and J shed 4 bases, with 4 bases lying between them. This CDR3 is 13 amino acids long. The CDR3 nucleotides are TGTGCCAGCAGCGTAGGAAGCACCGGGGAGCTGTTTTTT. Its translation is CASSVGSTGELFF.

This sequence joins TRBV6-1 and TRBJ2-1; the D gene is possibly TRBD2 (6 bases). Looked up from germline, CDR1 is MNHNS and CDR2 is SASEGT. The V and J ends lost 3 bases and 13 bases respectively, with 13 bases between them. The CDR3 has 12 residues. This CDR3 reads CASSEDYRLQFF. In nucleotides, the CDR3 is TGTGCCAGCAGTGAGGACTATAGGTTACAGTTCTTC.

This clonotype appeared a few times. The chain links TRBV5-8 to TRBJ1-3; D possibly corresponds to TRBD1 (6 bases). The germline V gene has CDR1 SGHTS and CDR2 YDEGEE. Between the trimmed V and J ends, which lost 2 bases and 1 base, there was a span of 10 bases. The CDR3 covers 15 residues. The CDR3 DNA reads as TGTGCCAGCAGCTTTAAAGGGGGTTCTGGAAACACCATATATTTT. This sequence encodes CASSFKGGSGNTIYF.

With respect to this clonotype: A much larger clone differs by one base, so this may be a read error. The chain has TRBV7-2 and TRBJ2-3; TRBD2 is a possible D gene (6 bases). CDR3 length equals 15 residues. The V gene's germline CDR1 is SGHTA and CDR2 FQGNSA. As DNA, the CDR3 is TGTGCCATCAGCCCCCTTTTGGGGCCCGGGGGTACGCAGTATTTT. Amino acid sequence: CAISPLLGPGGTQYF.

Points on this clonotype: This clone may be a read error of a much larger clone one base away. The missing conserved phenylalanine or tryptophan at the end of this CDR3 makes a read error likely. J is TRBJ2-7 and V is TRBV28; D unresolved. This CDR3 has 14 residues. Germline assignment: CDR1 MDHEN and CDR2 SYDVKM. Trimming cost V 5 bases and J 1 base, with 12 bases left between them. CDR3 loop: CASSPPAQSYEQYL. The CDR3 DNA sequence: TGTGCCAGCAGTCCCCCTGCTCAGTCCTACGAGCAGTACCTC.

This clonotype has just a few counts. This chain joins TRBV6-2 or TRBV6-3 and TRBJ1-2; tentatively, D is TRBD1 (6 bases). V was pared by 2 bases and J by 3 bases, with 10 bases between. This CDR3 is 14 amino acids long. CDR1 and CDR2 from the germline V gene are MNHEY and SVGEGT. The CDR3 bases are TGTGCCAGCAGTTACGTTGGACAGTACTATGGCTACACCTTC. Residues: CASSYVGQYYGYTF.

The chain uses TRBV11-2 and TRBJ2-2, with TRBD1 identical over 9 bases. The CDR3 runs to 18 residues. With V trimmed by 4 bases and J by 6 bases, 15 bases remained unmatched. Looked up from germline, CDR1 is SGHAT and CDR2 is FQNNGV. As DNA, the CDR3 is TGTGCCAGCAGCTGGGACAGGGATACAGGCAGAAAGTCCGGGGAGCTGTTTTTT. It codes for CASSWDRDTGRKSGELFF.

Note on this clonotype: This may be a read error: a much more frequent sequence differs by one nucleotide. This chain connects TRBV6-1 to TRBJ2-7; 11 positions agree with TRBD1. Germline CDR1 and CDR2: MNHNS and SASEGT. There are 16 residues in the CDR3. The CDR3 nucleotides are TGTGCCAGCAGTGACCCGGGACAGGGGGTAGGCTACGAGCGGTACTTC. It yields the protein CASSDPGQGVGYERYF.

Concerning this clonotype: This clone may be a read error of a much larger clone one base away. The rearrangement uses TRBV7-2 and TRBJ2-1, with unresolved D. The CDR3 covers 12 residues. Trimming left V 3 bases short and J 12 bases short, with 12 bases between. Looked up from germline, CDR1 is SGHTA and CDR2 is FQGNSA. The CDR3 DNA follows: TGTGCCAGCAGCTTGTCAGGCCATGGGCAGTTCTTC. It translates to CASSLSGHGQFF.

This clonotype was recorded a few times. The V and J genes are TRBV30 and TRBJ2-7, with D perhaps matching TRBD1 (5 bases). The CDR3 extends over 11 amino acids. The germline V gene encodes CDR1 GTSNPN and CDR2 SVGIG (reference sequence). The CDR3 bases are TGTTCGACCGAAAGGGGATACGAGCAGTACTTC. Translation: CSTERGYEQYF.

Remarks on this clonotype: A much larger clone differs by one base, so this may be a read error. Given the absence of the conserved phenylalanine or tryptophan at the CDR3 end, a read error is likely. The genes are TRBV5-3 and TRBJ2-7; TRBD1 matches 9 bases. TRBV5-3 counts as an open reading frame of uncertain function. This CDR3 is 13 amino acids long. The CDR3 bases are TGTGCCAGCAGCTGGGGGACAGGGTACGAGCAGTACCTC. Protein sequence: CASSWGTGYEQYL.

In this sample, this clonotype turned up many times. V and J are TRBV20-1 and TRBJ2-7; D is uncertain. The V and J ends lost 2 bases and 3 bases respectively, with 5 bases between them. CDR1 is DFQATT, CDR2 SNEGSKA, per germline (reference sequence). The CDR3 loop spans 11 amino acids. This chain's CDR3 is CSARMGYEQYF. As DNA, the CDR3 is TGCAGTGCTAGAATGGGCTACGAGCAGTACTTC.

Regarding this clonotype: The conserved final phenylalanine or tryptophan is absent from the CDR3, which likely points to a read error. The chain employs TRBV19 and TRBJ2-7; the match to TRBD1 covers 7 bases. V shed 4 bases and J 4 bases; nucleotides not matched to a gene: 10. The germline V gene encodes CDR1 LNHDA and CDR2 SQIVND (reference sequence). The CDR3 length is 15 residues. The CDR3 reads CASSSRDRELYEQYL. The CDR3 DNA follows: TGTGCCAGTAGTAGCCGGGACAGAGAGTTATACGAGCAGTACCTC.

This clonotype was seen at least ten times. The chain recombines TRBV5-6 with TRBJ2-7; 8 bases fit TRBD2. Per the germline V gene, CDR1 is SGHDT and CDR2 is YYEEEE. After removal of 4 bases from V and 0 bases from J, the junction contained 12 bases not matched to a gene. The CDR3 sequence is 17 residues long. Here the CDR3 reads CASSPHLEAGDSYEQYF. For the CDR3, the DNA is TGTGCCAGCAGCCCACATCTCGAAGCGGGGGACTCCTACGAGCAGTACTTC.

Remarks on this clonotype: As the CDR3 is not closed by the conserved phenylalanine or tryptophan, this likely results from a read error. V gene TRBV10-3 combines with J gene TRBJ1-1, with D tentatively TRBD1 (6 bases). CDR1 and CDR2 from the germline V gene are ENHRY and SYGVKD. Trimming removed 9 bases from V and 1 base from J, with 18 bases in between. CDR3 length: 15 residues. CDR3 sequence reads: CAIQKGDTSNTEAFL. The CDR3 coding sequence is TGTGCCATTCAGAAAGGGGACACTTCGAACACTGAAGCTTTCCTT.

The chain has TRBV7-3 and TRBJ2-7; unclear D gene. This CDR3 has 12 residues. Germline V gene lookup returns CDR1 SGHTA and CDR2 FQGTGA. V was shortened by 5 bases and J by 12 bases, with 17 bases between the two germline ends. The CDR3 sequence is CASSLRTGLWYF. CDR3 sequence (DNA): TGTGCCAGCAGCCTGAGGACGGGTCTTTGGTACTTC.

This clonotype has just a few counts. CDR3 residues: CSVQPRTGVGNEQFF. As DNA, the CDR3 is TGCAGCGTGCAACCGAGGACAGGGGTGGGAAATGAGCAGTTCTTC. The rearrangement joins TRBV29-1 to TRBJ2-1, with 9 bases aligning to TRBD1. Germline CDR1 SQVTM, CDR2 ANQGSEA. V lost 6 bases and J lost 7; bases outside the gene matches: 13. The CDR3 loop spans 15 amino acids.

About this clonotype: A much larger clonotype is one base distant, so this may be a read error. This sequence joins TRBV30 and TRBJ2-7, with D possibly TRBD1 on 6 matching bases. V gave up 0 bases and J gave up 4 bases, with 16 bases separating them. This CDR3 has 15 residues. The germline V gene encodes CDR1 GTSNPN and CDR2 SVGIG (reference sequence). The chain's CDR3 is CAWSVRTELQYEQYF. The CDR3 nucleotides are TGTGCCTGGAGTGTTCGGACAGAGCTTCAGTACGAGCAGTACTTC.

Turning to this clonotype: One end of the junction is discordant with germline, which a read error may explain. V is TRBV19 and J is TRBJ1-5; D is possibly TRBD1 (6 bases). The CDR3 runs to 15 residues. The germline CDR1 and CDR2 sequences are LNHDA and SQIVND (reference sequence). The CDR3 coding sequence is TGTGCCAGTAGTGCGGGGGGCCGGGGAAATCAGCCCCAGCAGTTT. The encoded protein is CASSAGGRGNQPQQF.

A few counts support this clonotype. CDR3 loop: CAWRDKQGRSYEQYF. The CDR3 nucleotides are TGTGCCTGGAGGGATAAACAGGGGCGCTCCTACGAGCAGTACTTC. The chain carries TRBV30 and TRBJ2-7; 7 bases fit TRBD1. The CDR3 covers 15 residues. Germline-derived CDR1 and CDR2 are GTSNPN and SVGIG (reference sequence). The V and J ends lost 3 bases and 0 bases, in that order; junction bases with no gene match: 8.

This clonotype was seen many times. The chain is built from TRBV7-9 and TRBJ2-3; no firm D call. Germline V lookup: CDR1 SEHNR, CDR2 FQNEAQ (reference sequence). This CDR3 contains 14 residues. Trimming took 1 base from V and 4 from J, leaving 9 bases between them. This CDR3 reads CASSLGIGPDTQYF. DNA for the CDR3: TGTGCCAGCAGCTTAGGGATAGGCCCAGATACGCAGTATTTT. Full variable domain (rest looked up from reference TRBV7-9 and TRBJ2-3): DTGVSQNPRHKITKRGQNVTFRCDPISEHNRLYWYRQTLGQGPEFLTYFQNEAQLEKSRLLSDRFSAERPKGSFSTLEIQRTEQGDSAMYLCASSLGIGPDTQYFGPGTRLTVL.

This chain joins TRBV4-1 and TRBJ1-5; 7 positions match TRBD1. Germline V CDR1 and CDR2: MGHRA, YSYEKL. With V trimmed by 0 bases and J by 9 bases, 11 bases remained unmatched. CDR3 length: 16 residues. CDR3 sequence: CASSQDSETGFSPQHF. The CDR3 DNA sequence: TGCGCCAGCAGCCAAGATTCTGAGACAGGGTTTTCGCCCCAGCATTTT.